This passage covers 28 T cell receptor beta chains from one sample sequenced in a study of blood T cell repertoires in COVID-19. The table came from immunoSEQ multiplex PCR; TCRdb's copy has only in-frame clones and leaves some out. The table shows 350,000 to 450,000 clones, with just over 90% occurring only once. The source material was PBMCs or T cells enriched from blood (not recorded which). These receptors all stem from a woman aged 40 to 50 who had been exposed to COVID-19.

The genes are TRBV5-1 and TRBJ2-5, with TRBD2 identical over 9 bases. V lost 3 bases, J lost 1 base, and 7 bases stayed unmatched. The CDR3 loop spans 16 amino acids. In germline, CDR1 is SGHRS, CDR2 YFSETQ. The DNA of the CDR3 is TGCGCCAGCAGCTACTTGCGGGAGGGGGGCCAAGAGACCCAGTACTTC. It specifies CASSYLREGGQETQYF.

J is TRBJ1-1 and V is TRBV9; 7 bases are a match to TRBD1. Per germline, CDR1 SGDLS and CDR2 YYNGEE. This CDR3 is built from 14 residues. The ends lost 4 bases at V and 5 bases at J; junction bases unmatched: 8. CDR3 nucleotides: TGTGCCAGCAGCCCCCAGGGGGATGATACTGAAGCTTTCTTT. Translating it yields CASSPQGDDTEAFF.

This rearrangement joins TRBV2 to TRBJ1-6, with D perhaps matching TRBD1 (5 bases). CDR3 length equals 19 residues. Trimming cost V 8 bases and J 0 bases, with 23 bases left between them. Germline CDR1 SNHLY, CDR2 FYNNEI. CDR3 sequence: CASSSFGGVRSSYNSPLHF. The DNA of the CDR3 is TGTGCCAGCTCCTCCTTCGGAGGGGTCCGAAGCTCCTATAATTCACCCCTCCACTTT.

The genes are TRBV5-1 and TRBJ2-7; TRBD1 matches 10 bases. The V segment lost 1 base and the J segment 4 bases; nucleotides outside the gene matches: 5. The CDR3 is 15 residues long. The V gene's germline CDR1 is SGHRS and CDR2 YFSETQ. CDR3 protein: CASSLQPGQGYEQYF. Here the CDR3 DNA reads TGCGCCAGCAGCTTGCAACCGGGACAGGGGTACGAGCAGTACTTC. Combining the CDR3 with reference TRBV5-1 and TRBJ2-7 gives the whole variable domain KAGVTQTPRYLIKTRGQQVTLSCSPISGHRSVSWYQQTPGQGLQFLFEYFSETQRNKGNFPGRFSGRQFSNSRSEMNVSTLELGDSALYLCASSLQPGQGYEQYFGPGTRLTVT.

The chain carries TRBV7-3 and TRBJ1-1, with 8 bases that match TRBD1. CDR1 is SGHTA, CDR2 FQGTGA, per germline. The V gene end was trimmed by 0 bases and the J gene end by 2 bases; junction bases not matched to a gene: 2. CDR3 length: 15 residues. CDR3 residues: CASSLTGQGNTEAFF. The CDR3 DNA follows: TGTGCCAGCAGCTTAACTGGACAGGGAAACACTGAAGCTTTCTTT.

The chain carries TRBV7-9 and TRBJ2-1, with 13 bases lining up with TRBD2. Germline V gives CDR1 SEHNR, CDR2 FQNEAQ (reference sequence). There are 17 residues in the CDR3. V shed 1 base and J 2 bases; nucleotides not matched to a gene: 2. The CDR3 region has the DNA TGTGCCAGCAGCTTAGGGGGGACTAGCGGGGCCTACAATGAGCAGTTCTTC. Its protein product is CASSLGGTSGAYNEQFF.

The J gene is TRBJ1-1, the V gene TRBV19, with D perhaps matching TRBD1 (5 bases). V was pared by 5 bases and J by 1 base, with 26 bases between. The germline V gene has CDR1 LNHDA and CDR2 SQIVND (reference sequence). This CDR3 has 19 residues. The CDR3 is CASSPPGTGTEISNTEAFF. The CDR3 region has the DNA TGTGCCAGTAGTCCACCCGGGACTGGGACCGAAATATCGAACACTGAAGCTTTCTTT.

This chain links TRBV2 with TRBJ2-2; D is unresolved. Trimming removed 3 bases from V and 1 base from J, with 6 bases in between. The CDR3 is made up of 14 amino acids. Germline V lookup: CDR1 SNHLY, CDR2 FYNNEI. CDR3 region: CASSDPGNTGELFF. DNA of the CDR3: TGTGCCAGCAGTGATCCGGGGAACACCGGGGAGCTGTTTTTT. Based on the CDR3 plus reference TRBV2 and TRBJ2-2, the full variable domain is EPEVTQTPSHQVTQMGQEVILRCVPISNHLYFYWYRQILGQKVEFLVSFYNNEISEKSEIFDDQFSVERPDGSNFTLKIRSTKLEDSAMYFCASSDPGNTGELFFGEGSRLTVL.

V gene TRBV6-5 combines with J gene TRBJ1-5; TRBD1 might be the D (5 bases). This CDR3 is built from 14 residues. The germline V and J ends were trimmed by 5 bases and 3 bases, with 11 bases remaining between them. Per the germline V gene, CDR1 is MNHEY and CDR2 is SVGAGI. This chain's CDR3 is CASSRRQHNQPQHF. The CDR3 coding sequence is TGTGCCAGCAGTCGCCGACAGCACAATCAGCCCCAGCATTTT.

This clone was observed once. The V call is TRBV10-3, the J call TRBJ2-1; 10 bases line up with TRBD1. There are 15 residues in the CDR3. The germline gives CDR1 ENHRY, CDR2 SYGVKD. The trim removed 6 bases at V and 9 bases at J, leaving 11 bases unmatched. The CDR3 DNA sequence: TGTGCCATCAGGTCCGAGGGGACAGGGGAGGGTGAGCAGTTCTTC. This encodes CAIRSEGTGEGEQFF.

With regard to this clone: This likely traces to a read error, being one base from a far larger clone. The V call is TRBV7-4, the J call TRBJ1-5; tentatively, D is TRBD1 (5 bases). V was trimmed by 1 base and J by 2 bases, leaving 6 bases between them. Germline-derived CDR1 and CDR2 are SGHVT and SQSDAQ. The CDR3 length is 14 residues. The CDR3 region has the DNA TGTGCCAGCAGCTTAGGCAGGGGCAATCAGCCCCAGCATTTT. Translation gives CASSLGRGNQPQHF.

The rearrangement links TRBV21-1 to TRBJ2-2; the table's D call, TRBD2, was not checked against the DNA. TRBV21-1 is a pseudogene locus. The CDR3 totals 14 residues. Here the CDR3 reads CANRLAGDTGELFF. CDR3 nucleotides: TGTGCCAACAGACTAGCGGGAGACACCGGGGAGCTGTTTTTT.

The V and J genes are TRBV13 and TRBJ2-5, with 7 bases fitting TRBD1. J was trimmed by 4 bases and V by 5 bases; bases with no gene match: 16. The CDR3 has 17 residues. CDR1 is PRHDT, CDR2 FYEKMQ, per germline (reference sequence). The CDR3 coding sequence is TGTGCCAGCAGCCCCTCCCCCTTCGGGACAGAGAGAGAGACCCAGTACTTC. It yields the protein CASSPSPFGTERETQYF.

The rearrangement joins TRBV5-1 to TRBJ1-2, with 7 bases fitting TRBD1. The CDR3 extends over 18 amino acids. J gave up 6 bases and V 0 bases, and 17 bases lay outside the gene matches. Germline CDR1 reads SGHRS; CDR2 reads YFSETQ. CDR3 sequence (DNA): TGCGCCAGCAGCTTGGCAAGACAGGGATCCACGGACGGTCATGGCTACACCTTC. Protein product: CASSLARQGSTDGHGYTF.

This clone was recorded once. This chain uses TRBV4-1 with TRBJ1-2, with a possible D match to TRBD1 (6 bases). CDR1 and CDR2 from the germline V gene are MGHRA and YSYEKL. V lost 8 bases and J lost 1, with 20 bases in between. This CDR3 has 16 residues. DNA for the CDR3: TGCGCCAGCCGCCCGGGACAAGCCATCAGTAACTATGGCTACACCTTC. Its protein product is CASRPGQAISNYGYTF.

This chain links TRBV20-1 with TRBJ2-1, with TRBD2 identical over 7 bases. There are 14 residues in the CDR3. Germline V CDR1 and CDR2: DFQATT, SNEGSKA (reference sequence). Trimming took 3 bases from V and 2 from J; bases not matched to a gene: 4. The CDR3 DNA reads TGCAGTGCTAGTGCGGGAGAGCCCTACAATGAGCAGTTCTTC. Translating it yields CSASAGEPYNEQFF.

This clone was seen a handful of times. Other DNA sequences in this sample translate to the same CDR3. The chain carries TRBV7-3 and TRBJ2-2; maybe TRBD2 (5 bases). V was pared by 5 bases and J by 0 bases, with 7 bases between. Looked up from germline, CDR1 is SGHTA and CDR2 is FQGTGA. The CDR3 is 14 residues long. The DNA for the CDR3 is TGTGCCAGCAGCCCGGACTCGAACACCGGGGAGCTGTTTTTT. Translation gives CASSPDSNTGELFF.

The genes are TRBV19 and TRBJ1-3; 8 bases align to TRBD1. CDR1 and CDR2 (germline): LNHDA, SQIVND (reference sequence). The CDR3 contains 15 residues. V dropped 7 bases and J dropped 3; count of bases not matched to a gene: 8. The CDR3 loop reads CASTPDRGNGNTIYF. The CDR3 nucleotides read TGTGCCAGTACCCCAGACAGGGGCAATGGAAACACCATATATTTT.

This chain links TRBV2 with TRBJ2-7; TRBD1 might be the D (5 bases). The germline V gene encodes CDR1 SNHLY and CDR2 FYNNEI. The ends were cut back, 3 bases at V and 6 bases at J, with 15 bases in the middle. This CDR3 is built from 14 residues. DNA for the CDR3: TGTGCCAGCAGTGAGTGGGCCAGGGCGGCCGAGCAGTACTTC. Residues: CASSEWARAAEQYF.

The rearrangement joins TRBV4-3 to TRBJ1-1; D remains ambiguous. The CDR3 sequence is 13 residues long. Germline-derived CDR1 and CDR2 are LGHNA and YSLEER. V gave up 1 base and J gave up 8 bases, with 11 bases separating them. CDR3 region: CASSQVEGSEAFF. The CDR3 DNA reads TGCGCCAGCAGCCAAGTCGAGGGATCCGAAGCTTTCTTT.

V is TRBV27 and J is TRBJ2-1; tentative D call: TRBD1 (6 bases). Trimming pared 6 bases from V and 9 bases from J, leaving 18 bases between. CDR3 length: 14 amino acids. Germline V gene sequence: CDR1 MNHEY, CDR2 SMNVEV (reference sequence). The chain's CDR3 is CASRAGTPAGEQFF. The CDR3 DNA follows: TGTGCCAGCAGAGCCGGGACACCGGCGGGTGAGCAGTTCTTC.

This chain connects TRBV7-6 to TRBJ1-3; 8 bases fit TRBD1. Losses at the gene ends were 4 bases for V and 7 bases for J; bases not matched to a gene: 12. Germline V CDR1 and CDR2: SGHVS, FNYEAQ. CDR3 size: 16 residues. This CDR3 is CASSSWKDRAGNTIYF. The CDR3 bases are TGTGCCAGCAGCTCGTGGAAGGACAGGGCGGGGAACACCATATATTTT. Complete variable domain (other parts from reference TRBV7-6 and TRBJ1-3): GAGVSQSPRYKVTKRGQDVALRCDPISGHVSLYWYRQALGQGPEFLTYFNYEAQQDKSGLPNDRFSAERPEGSISTLTIQRTEQRDSAMYRCASSSWKDRAGNTIYFGEGSWLTVV.

The chain is built from TRBV13 and TRBJ2-1; weak D call: TRBD2 (5 bases). The CDR3 contains 15 residues. Germline lookup yields CDR1 PRHDT and CDR2 FYEKMQ (reference sequence). V was cut by 0 bases and J by 2 bases, with 8 bases left in between. DNA of the CDR3: TGTGCCAGCAGCTTAGGGGACTCCCCCTACAATGAGCAGTTCTTC. This codes for CASSLGDSPYNEQFF.

This CDR3 reads CASSLGTRNEQFF. As DNA, the CDR3 is TGTGCCAGCAGCTTGGGGACACGGAATGAGCAGTTCTTC. V and J are TRBV7-2 and TRBJ2-1; possible D gene TRBD1, 6 bases. Deletions cut 3 bases from V and 7 bases from J, with 10 bases between. Germline CDR1 is SGHTA and CDR2 is FQGNSA. The CDR3 runs to 13 residues.

The chain links TRBV11-3 to TRBJ2-2, with 13 nucleotides matching TRBD2. Germline V gene data show CDR1 as SGHNT and CDR2 as YENEEA. Unmatched junction bases numbered 10, after V lost 4 bases and J lost 8 bases. This CDR3 is built from 17 residues. CDR3 amino acids: CASSSPWTSGRTGELFF. CDR3 nucleotides: TGTGCCAGCAGCTCCCCTTGGACTAGCGGGAGAACAGGGGAGCTGTTTTTT.

The V gene is TRBV25-1, the J gene TRBJ1-4; weak D call: TRBD1 (5 bases). Trimming left V 5 bases short and J 7 bases short, with 17 bases between. CDR3 length: 15 amino acids. Germline V lookup: CDR1 MGHDK, CDR2 SYGVNS. CDR3 DNA: TGTGCCAGCAGTTTAACAGGCCCGCACGGTGAAAAACTGTTTTTT. Translation gives CASSLTGPHGEKLFF.

This clone has a handful of counts. The chain has TRBV3-1 (or the pseudogene TRBV3-2) and TRBJ2-7, with 7 bases lining up with TRBD1. The germline V gene encodes CDR1 LGHDT and CDR2 YNNKEL (reference sequence). The CDR3 runs to 17 residues. Germline trimming cut 1 base from V and 3 bases from J; bases unmatched to any gene: 12. The CDR3 is CASSQGILRDRFYEQYF. The CDR3 DNA sequence: TGTGCCAGCAGCCAAGGCATCCTCCGGGACAGATTCTACGAGCAGTACTTC.

The chain is built from TRBV15 and TRBJ1-2; tentative D call: TRBD1 (6 bases). From germline, CDR1 is LNHNV and CDR2 YYDKDF (reference sequence). V lost 2 bases and J lost 4, with 14 bases in between. This CDR3 has 15 residues. The CDR3 reads CATSRPMDRVYGYTF. As DNA, the CDR3 is TGTGCCACCAGCAGACCTATGGACAGAGTCTATGGCTACACCTTC.